One sample yielded the 32 T cell receptor beta chains listed below, sequenced in a study of Ad26.COV2.S vaccination and SARS-CoV-2 variants. The assay was immunoSEQ multiplex PCR, and TCRdb's table has in-frame clones only and misses some. The profile shows some 640,000 clones, more than 80% of them singletons. Indicated treatment: approximately 18 received Ad26.COV2.S at low or high dose, single or two shots; 5 received placebo; per-sample allocation not given. Material that was analyzed had been drawn on day 63 after the first vaccine or placebo injection. The source material was peripheral blood, sampled in a trial of Ad26.COV2.S vaccine versus placebo. The receptors here all came from a person aged 18 to 65 who received the Ad26.COV2.S COVID-19 vaccine or a placebo.

Concerning this clone: A junction boundary mismatches the germline segment, possibly from a read error. The chain employs TRBV2 and TRBJ2-5, with D uncertain. This CDR3 is built from 13 residues. Germline CDR1 reads SNHLY; CDR2 reads FYNNEI. This CDR3 reads CASSVGLQEAQYF. In nucleotides, the CDR3 is TGTGCCAGCAGTGTGGGTCTCCAAGAGGCCCAGTACTTC.

The rearrangement links TRBV5-6 to TRBJ2-3, with D uncertain. V was shortened by 4 bases and J by 6 bases, with 6 bases between the two germline ends. Germline V gene lookup returns CDR1 SGHDT and CDR2 YYEEEE. The CDR3 loop spans 11 amino acids. The CDR3 DNA reads TGTGCCAGCAGCGTCGGGGATACGCAGTATTTT. This codes for CASSVGDTQYF. The complete variable domain, with remaining parts taken from reference TRBV5-6 and TRBJ2-3, reads DAGVTQSPTHLIKTRGQQVTLRCSPKSGHDTVSWYQQALGQGPQFIFQYYEEEERQRGNFPDRFSGHQFPNYSSELNVNALLLGDSALYLCASSVGDTQYFGPGTRLTVL.

V is TRBV13 and J is TRBJ2-1; perhaps D is TRBD1 or TRBD2 (5 bases each). The germline CDR1 and CDR2 sequences are PRHDT and FYEKMQ (reference sequence). This CDR3 is 14 amino acids long. V gave up 0 bases and J gave up 6 bases, with 9 bases separating them. CDR3 sequence: CASSLGQGANEQFF. DNA of the CDR3: TGTGCCAGCAGCTTAGGTCAGGGAGCCAATGAGCAGTTCTTC.

This clone was recorded a few times. The chain carries TRBV30 and TRBJ1-6, with D uncertain. Trimming removed 1 base from V and 5 bases from J, with 9 bases in between. Germline V gene lookup returns CDR1 GTSNPN and CDR2 SVGIG (reference sequence). This CDR3 spans 14 amino acids. The CDR3 nucleotides are TGTGCCTGGAGTGGTGGACGGAATAATTCACCCCTCCACTTT. It specifies CAWSGGRNNSPLHF.

To note about this clone: The sample contains more than one DNA sequence encoding this CDR3. The J gene is TRBJ2-7, the V gene TRBV3-1 (or the pseudogene TRBV3-2); 10 bases are a match to TRBD2. Trimming cost V 1 base and J 0 bases; bases outside gene matches: 0. Per germline, CDR1 LGHDT and CDR2 YNNKEL (reference sequence). The CDR3 length is 15 residues. Here the CDR3 DNA reads TGTGCCAGCAGCCAAGGACTAGCGGGCTCCTACGAGCAGTACTTC. This gives the protein CASSQGLAGSYEQYF.

This rearrangement joins TRBV3-1 (or the pseudogene TRBV3-2) to TRBJ2-7; 9 positions match TRBD2. V gave up 3 bases and J gave up 6 bases; unmatched junction bases: 6. This CDR3 is 14 amino acids long. Germline V gives CDR1 LGHDT, CDR2 YNNKEL (reference sequence). The CDR3 loop is CASSHLAGTLEQYF. Here the CDR3 DNA reads TGTGCCAGCAGCCATCTAGCGGGAACTCTCGAGCAGTACTTC.

V and J are TRBV6-5 and TRBJ2-7, with TRBD1 as a possible D gene (5 bases). Germline CDR1 reads MNHEY; CDR2 reads SVGAGI. The CDR3 sequence is 13 residues long. The V and J ends lost 8 bases and 3 bases respectively, with 14 bases between them. This CDR3 is CASGRDSYYEQYF. The CDR3 nucleotides are TGTGCCAGCGGGCGAGACAGCTACTACGAGCAGTACTTC.

The V and J genes are TRBV10-1 and TRBJ2-7, with D unclear. V was clipped by 2 bases and J by 4 bases, with 3 bases between them. The CDR3 loop spans 11 amino acids. Germline-derived CDR1 and CDR2 are WNHNN and SYGVQD (reference sequence). CDR3 bases: TGCGCCAGCAGTGAGACGTACGAGCAGTACTTC. Its translation: CASSETYEQYF.

This clone was detected once. The gene calls are TRBV18 and TRBJ2-7, with TRBD2 matching over 8 bases. The V gene's germline CDR1 is KGHSH and CDR2 LQKENI. This CDR3 region has 14 residues. The J segment lost 3 bases and the V segment lost 5 bases, leaving 6 bases of the junction unmatched. The CDR3 is CASSGREGNYEQYF. The CDR3 DNA follows: TGTGCCAGCTCAGGACGGGAGGGTAACTACGAGCAGTACTTC.

The chain has TRBV2 and TRBJ1-3; the D is unclear. V lost 6 bases and J lost 3, with 12 bases in between. This CDR3 contains 14 residues. Germline CDR1 is SNHLY and CDR2 is FYNNEI. In DNA, the CDR3 is TGTGCCAGCAGCCTGGATGGTAGTGGAAACACCATATATTTT. It is translated as CASSLDGSGNTIYF.

This chain joins TRBV12-5 and TRBJ1-1; D may be TRBD1 (5 bases). This CDR3 contains 15 residues. The germline V gene has CDR1 LGHNT and CDR2 FRNRAP. V gave up 0 bases and J gave up 5 bases, with 13 bases separating them. In DNA, the CDR3 is TGTGCTAGTGGTTTGGTCCAGGAGAGGGGAACTGAAGCTTTCTTT. It encodes CASGLVQERGTEAFF.

A word on this clone: The same CDR3 can be traced to other DNA sequences in this sample. V is TRBV19 and J is TRBJ1-5; D remains unclear. Trimming took 3 bases from V and 0 from J, leaving 9 bases between them. The CDR3 has 15 residues. CDR1 and CDR2 from the germline V gene are LNHDA and SQIVND (reference sequence). The chain's CDR3 is CASSINRYSNQPQHF. The CDR3 DNA sequence: TGTGCCAGTAGTATTAATAGGTATAGCAATCAGCCCCAGCATTTT.

This chain connects TRBV7-2 to TRBJ2-5, with a tentative D call TRBD2 (6 bases). This CDR3 region has 17 residues. Germline-derived CDR1 and CDR2 are SGHTA and FQGNSA. Between the trimmed V and J ends, which lost 3 bases and 5 bases, there was a span of 22 bases. The CDR3 DNA reads TGTGCCAGCAGCTTTTTGACCTCCGGGAGACGCTTGGAGACCCAGTACTTC. It translates to CASSFLTSGRRLETQYF.

This clone was picked up a small number of times. The J gene is TRBJ2-7, the V gene TRBV6-5; 7 bases align to TRBD1. Germline V gene sequence: CDR1 MNHEY, CDR2 SVGAGI. CDR3 size: 13 residues. Germline trimming cut 3 bases from V and 4 bases from J; bases unmatched to any gene: 3. Here the CDR3 reads CASSYPGGYEQYF. For the CDR3, the DNA is TGTGCCAGCAGTTATCCAGGGGGATACGAGCAGTACTTC.

This chain joins TRBV5-1 and TRBJ2-3; D gene uncertain. This CDR3 contains 16 residues. Germline CDR1 reads SGHRS; CDR2 reads YFSETQ. V was clipped by 1 base and J by 7 bases, with 19 bases between them. The CDR3 protein is CASSLITDAPRNTQYF. CDR3 nucleotides: TGCGCCAGCAGCTTGATAACGGATGCCCCGAGAAATACGCAGTATTTT. Drawing the rest from reference TRBV5-1 and TRBJ2-3, the complete variable domain is KAGVTQTPRYLIKTRGQQVTLSCSPISGHRSVSWYQQTPGQGLQFLFEYFSETQRNKGNFPGRFSGRQFSNSRSEMNVSTLELGDSALYLCASSLITDAPRNTQYFGPGTRLTVL.

The V call is TRBV6-4, the J call TRBJ2-6; D remains ambiguous. The length of the CDR3 is 14 residues. CDR1 is MRHNA and CDR2 is SNTAGT in the germline V gene. Trimming stripped 2 bases from V and 2 bases from J, with 4 bases between. DNA for the CDR3: TGTGCCAGCAGTGACGAGGCTGGGGCCAACGTCCTGACTTTC. Its protein product is CASSDEAGANVLTF.

This chain connects TRBV5-6 to TRBJ2-7; perhaps TRBD2 as D (6 bases). CDR1 and CDR2 (germline): SGHDT, YYEEEE. The ends were cut back, 4 bases at V and 0 bases at J, with 17 bases in the middle. The CDR3 consists of 16 residues. The CDR3, as DNA: TGTGCCAGCAGCCTCGTGGGGGGAGTCGGCTCCTACGAGCAGTACTTC. Amino acids: CASSLVGGVGSYEQYF.

The rearrangement joins TRBV27 to TRBJ2-7; TRBD2 matches at 9 bases. V was pared by 6 bases and J by 4 bases, with 10 bases of the junction left unmatched. This CDR3 region has 15 residues. In germline, CDR1 is MNHEY, CDR2 SMNVEV (reference sequence). CDR3 nucleotide sequence: TGTGCCAGCAGCCTGATGAGGGGACTAGCTTACGAGCAGTACTTC. This codes for CASSLMRGLAYEQYF.

This chain uses TRBV2 with TRBJ2-5; 11 bases agree with TRBD1. The CDR3 covers 15 residues. Germline trimming cut 7 bases from V and 5 bases from J; bases unmatched to any gene: 9. Germline V gives CDR1 SNHLY, CDR2 FYNNEI. The CDR3 protein is CASTGGQGAWETQYF. The CDR3 coding sequence is TGTGCCAGCACAGGCGGACAGGGGGCTTGGGAGACCCAGTACTTC.

The V and J genes are TRBV5-8 and TRBJ1-1; no firm D call. V was clipped by 6 bases and J by 1 base, with 4 bases between them. Per the germline V gene, CDR1 is SGHTS and CDR2 is YDEGEE. The CDR3 consists of 11 residues. CDR3 DNA: TGTGCCAGCATCCAGAACACTGAAGCTTTCTTT. Translating gives CASIQNTEAFF.

V usage is TRBV3-1 (or the pseudogene TRBV3-2) and J usage is TRBJ2-7; 7 bases agree with TRBD2. This CDR3 is built from 16 residues. J lost 3 bases, V lost 0 bases, and 8 bases had no gene match. Germline V gene data show CDR1 as LGHDT and CDR2 as YNNKEL (reference sequence). As DNA, the CDR3 is TGTGCCAGCAGCCAAGATCGGGGGGATCGGTTCTACGAGCAGTACTTC. Encoded protein: CASSQDRGDRFYEQYF.

The genes are TRBV7-9 and TRBJ1-2, with a possible D match to TRBD1 (5 bases). CDR3 length: 13 amino acids. V shed 10 bases and J shed 5 bases, with 17 bases lying between them. The germline V gene has CDR1 SEHNR and CDR2 FQNEAQ (reference sequence). This chain's CDR3 is CAKRVAGSYGYTF. CDR3 bases: TGTGCCAAAAGGGTGGCAGGGTCTTATGGCTACACCTTC.

The chain recombines TRBV6-2 or TRBV6-3 with TRBJ2-7; 7 nucleotides align to TRBD1. J was trimmed by 3 bases and V by 4 bases; bases with no gene match: 6. This CDR3 comprises 14 residues. Germline lookup yields CDR1 MNHEY and CDR2 SVGEGT. The CDR3 region is CASSFERGLYEQYF. CDR3 bases: TGTGCCAGCAGTTTTGAAAGGGGGCTCTACGAGCAGTACTTC.

This sequence joins TRBV16 and TRBJ1-5; 7 nucleotides line up with TRBD1. V was clipped by 3 bases and J by 7 bases; unmatched bases: 6. The CDR3 extends over 14 amino acids. CDR1 is KGHSY and CDR2 is FQNENV in the germline V gene. This CDR3 reads CASSQGPGGQPQHF. The CDR3 bases are TGTGCCAGCAGCCAGGGACCAGGGGGGCAGCCCCAGCATTTT.

This chain connects TRBV15 to TRBJ2-5, with D possibly called TRBD1 or TRBD2 (5 bases each). The CDR3 extends over 15 amino acids. CDR1 is LNHNV and CDR2 is YYDKDF in the germline V gene (reference sequence). Between the trimmed V and J ends, which lost 0 bases and 5 bases, there was a span of 13 bases. The CDR3 sequence: CATSRDPGKGETQYF. CDR3 bases: TGTGCCACCAGCAGAGATCCCGGGAAGGGGGAGACCCAGTACTTC.

The chain joins TRBV6-1 to TRBJ1-6, with 9 nucleotides matching TRBD1. This CDR3 has 16 amino acids. Germline CDR1 MNHNS, CDR2 SASEGT. J was trimmed by 9 bases and V by 4 bases; bases with no gene match: 10. The CDR3, as DNA: TGTGCCAGCAGTGGGGGACAGGGTACGTGGGGTTCACCCCTCCACTTT. Protein: CASSGGQGTWGSPLHF.

The chain joins TRBV11-2 to TRBJ2-1; 8 bases line up with TRBD2. The CDR3 loop spans 15 amino acids. The V gene's germline CDR1 is SGHAT and CDR2 FQNNGV. The trim removed 3 bases at V and 4 bases at J, leaving 5 bases unmatched. CDR3 nucleotides: TGTGCCAGCAGCTTTTTTGCGGGGGGTTACAATGAGCAGTTCTTC. Translating gives CASSFFAGGYNEQFF.

This clone was seen only a few times. The gene calls are TRBV20-1 and TRBJ1-5; 11 bases are shared with TRBD1. The V gene's germline CDR1 is DFQATT and CDR2 SNEGSKA (reference sequence). The CDR3 is 20 amino acids. Trimming cost V 3 bases and J 2 bases; bases outside gene matches: 18. Here the CDR3 reads CSASWTGGEVSYPGNQPQHF. CDR3 nucleotide sequence: TGCAGTGCTAGTTGGACAGGGGGCGAAGTAAGCTACCCGGGCAATCAGCCCCAGCATTTT.

V and J are TRBV18 and TRBJ2-1; 9 nucleotides match TRBD2. Germline CDR1 and CDR2: KGHSH and LQKENI. The V gene end was trimmed by 4 bases and the J gene end by 0 bases; junction bases not matched to a gene: 1. This CDR3 is 15 amino acids long. CDR3 sequence: CASSLSGGSYNEQFF. CDR3 coding DNA: TGTGCCAGCTCACTTAGCGGGGGCTCCTACAATGAGCAGTTCTTC.

This sequence joins TRBV6-5 and TRBJ2-4, with D possibly matching TRBD1 (6 bases). Trimming shortened V by 5 bases and J by 9 bases, and 17 bases separated the two germline ends. This CDR3 has 14 residues. Germline assignment: CDR1 MNHEY and CDR2 SVGAGI. CDR3 coding DNA: TGTGCCAGCAGTAAAACCCCACAGGGTTCCATTCAGTACTTC. Encoded protein: CASSKTPQGSIQYF.

As DNA, the CDR3 is TGTGCCAGCAGCGGGGGACAACTAGGTATTGACATTCAGTACTTC. The encoded protein is CASSGGQLGIDIQYF. The rearrangement joins TRBV7-2 to TRBJ2-4; a possible D gene is TRBD1 (6 bases). V was shortened by 5 bases and J by 8 bases, with 19 bases between the two germline ends. The CDR3 is made up of 15 amino acids. Germline V lookup: CDR1 SGHTA, CDR2 FQGNSA. The full variable domain, its missing parts supplied by reference TRBV7-2 and TRBJ2-4, is GAGVSQSPSNKVTEKGKDVELRCDPISGHTALYWYRQSLGQGLEFLIYFQGNSAPDKSGLPSDRFSAERTGGSVSTLTIQRTQQEDSAVYLCASSGGQLGIDIQYFGAGTRLSVL.

This chain connects TRBV7-8 to TRBJ2-7; 14 bases are shared with TRBD2. CDR1 is SGHVS, CDR2 FQNEAQ, per germline. Trimming took 7 bases from V and 3 from J; bases not matched to a gene: 8. There are 16 residues in the CDR3. CDR3 loop: CASTGTSGRRNYEQYF. CDR3 DNA: TGTGCCAGCACCGGGACTAGCGGGAGAAGGAACTACGAGCAGTACTTC.